This T cell receptor beta chain was captured in a study of T cells in Graves' hyperthyroidism and ophthalmopathy. Study findings and constraints: Ophthalmopathy cases were set apart from stable hyperthyroidism by a 13 V-J model.

Researchers barred patients who had uncontrolled infection, other autoimmune disease, pregnancy or lactation. Orbital computed tomography, thyroid ultrasound, serum thyroxine and TRAb, and clinical symptoms together informed the diagnoses. CDR1 is MDHEN and CDR2 is SYDVKM in the germline V gene. This CDR3 has 15 amino acids. There are a few counts of this clonotype. Its antigen is still unknown. The junction differs from germline at one of its ends, possibly a read error. Using RNA transcripts as the source, TCR beta CDR3 regions were amplified. HTBI primers drove first-round RT-PCR of the TCR CDR3. In TCRdb, the multiplex PCR reads were re-called with MiXCR into one record per CDR3 protein. Of 700,000 or so distinct CDR3 sequences in the sample, roughly 15% were seen once.

V usage is TRBV28 and J usage is TRBJ1-2, with D perhaps matching TRBD1 (6 bases). Sequencing was carried out using blood. The clonotype was recovered from a man aged 18 to 29 with Graves' hyperthyroidism. The CDR3: CASSSQGYPNYGYAF. The CDR3 DNA follows: TGTGCCAGCAGTTCACAGGGTTACCCTAACTATGGCTACGCCTTC.